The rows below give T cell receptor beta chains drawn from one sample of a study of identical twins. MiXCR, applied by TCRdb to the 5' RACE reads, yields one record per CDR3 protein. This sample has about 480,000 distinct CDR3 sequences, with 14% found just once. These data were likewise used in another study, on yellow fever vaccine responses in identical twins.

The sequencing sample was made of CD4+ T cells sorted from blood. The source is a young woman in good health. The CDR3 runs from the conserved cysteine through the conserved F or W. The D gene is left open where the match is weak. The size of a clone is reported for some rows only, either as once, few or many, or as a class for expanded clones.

CASSFGTGADTQYF	TGTGCCAGCAGTTTCGGGACAGGGGCAGATACGCAGTATTTT	TRBD1	-	TRBV27	TRBJ2-3
CASLPWVRRLEQYF	TGTGCCAGCCTCCCCTGGGTCCGACGCCTCGAGCAGTACTTC	-	few	TRBV21-1	TRBJ2-7
CASSYLVGINEQFF	TGTGCCAGCAGTTATCTAGTTGGGATTAATGAGCAGTTCTTC	-	few	TRBV6-2/TRBV6-3	TRBJ2-1
CSASPQGKETQYF	TGCAGTGCTAGCCCGCAGGGCAAAGAGACCCAGTACTTC	-	-	TRBV20-1	TRBJ2-5
CAWSVQGDEQFF	TGTGCCTGGAGTGTACAGGGGGACGAGCAGTTCTTC	TRBD1	-	TRBV30	TRBJ2-1
CASSPPSGRAEQYF	TGTGCCAGCAGCCCCCCCAGCGGGAGGGCCGAGCAGTACTTC	TRBD2	-	TRBV7-2	TRBJ2-7
CASSLVTGGGSPLHF	TGTGCCAGCAGCTTAGTGACAGGGGGCGGATCACCCCTCCACTTT	TRBD1	few	TRBV7-2	TRBJ1-6
CASSQASGTGRTGELFF	TGTGCCAGCAGCCAAGCCTCCGGGACAGGGAGGACCGGGGAGCTGTTTTTT	TRBD1	-	TRBV4-2	TRBJ2-2
CASNQALQRTGAGEYF	TGTGCCAGCAACCAAGCCCTCCAGCGTACAGGGGCTGGCGAGTACTTC	TRBD1	many	TRBV28	TRBJ2-4
CASTMTGGDNEQFF	TGTGCCAGCACCATGACAGGGGGAGACAATGAGCAGTTCTTC	TRBD1	-	TRBV11-2	TRBJ2-1
CSGVSGTGELFF	TGCAGCGGTGTATCGGGCACCGGGGAGCTGTTTTTT	-	many	TRBV29-1	TRBJ2-2
CASSPGPYEQYF	TGTGCCAGCAGCCCAGGCCCGTACGAGCAGTACTTC	-	many	TRBV3-1	TRBJ2-7
CASSYVQSNQPQHF	TGTGCCAGCAGTTACGTGCAGTCCAATCAGCCCCAGCATTTT	-	few	TRBV6-2/TRBV6-3	TRBJ1-5
CASNVKDNRGLADSYEQYF	TGTGCCAGCAACGTAAAAGACAACCGAGGACTAGCGGATTCCTACGAGCAGTACTTC	TRBD2	-	TRBV9	TRBJ2-7
CASSLTSGLTDTQYF	TGTGCCAGCAGTTTAACTAGCGGGCTCACAGATACGCAGTATTTT	TRBD2	-	TRBV12-3/TRBV12-4	TRBJ2-3
CASSLWGKSYEQYF	TGTGCCAGCAGTTTATGGGGGAAGTCCTACGAGCAGTACTTC	-	few	TRBV27	TRBJ2-7
CSVGSLRPNEQFF	TGCAGCGTTGGTTCGCTGCGGCCCAATGAGCAGTTCTTC	-	many	TRBV29-1	TRBJ2-1
CASSYLHGGIGDIQYF	TGTGCCAGCAGTTATCTCCATGGGGGCATTGGGGACATTCAGTACTTC	-	few	TRBV6-5	TRBJ2-4
CASSQTRASNQPQHF	TGTGCCAGCAGCCAAACCAGGGCTAGCAATCAGCCCCAGCATTTT	-	-	TRBV3-1	TRBJ1-5
CASSTTSGENTGELFF	TGTGCCAGCAGCACTACTAGCGGGGAAAACACCGGGGAGCTGTTTTTT	TRBD2	few	TRBV5-5	TRBJ2-2
CASSVGPSGETQYF	TGTGCCAGCAGCGTAGGGCCCAGCGGGGAGACCCAGTACTTC	-	-	TRBV9	TRBJ2-5
CSVTSGGFGNTGELFF	TGCAGCGTAACTAGCGGGGGATTCGGAAACACCGGGGAGCTGTTTTTT	TRBD2	many	TRBV29-1	TRBJ2-2
CASRVRGGHSADTQYF	TGTGCCAGCAGGGTCCGGGGGGGCCACAGCGCAGATACGCAGTATTTT	TRBD2	-	TRBV28	TRBJ2-3
CAISEAQGGYGYTF	TGTGCCATCAGTGAGGCACAGGGGGGCTATGGCTACACCTTC	TRBD1	few	TRBV10-3	TRBJ1-2
CASSERLYGYTF	TGTGCCAGCAGTGAAAGGTTATACGGCTACACCTTC	-	few	TRBV2	TRBJ1-2
CASRGTNSPYEQYF	TGTGCCAGCAGAGGGACAAACTCACCCTACGAGCAGTACTTC	-	few	TRBV28	TRBJ2-7
CASSARGSSYNEQFF	TGTGCCAGCAGTGCTCGGGGAAGCTCCTACAATGAGCAGTTCTTC	-	-	TRBV6-1	TRBJ2-1
CASSPRTGPSTDTQYF	TGTGCCAGCAGCCCTCGGACAGGGCCGAGCACAGATACGCAGTATTTT	-	few	TRBV21-1	TRBJ2-3
CSAIGQEDWASETQYF	TGCAGCGCTATTGGACAGGAGGATTGGGCAAGTGAGACCCAGTACTTC	TRBD1	few	TRBV29-1	TRBJ2-5
CASSRLDRNQPQHF	TGTGCCAGCAGTCGGCTCGACAGGAATCAGCCCCAGCATTTT	-	many	TRBV12-3/TRBV12-4	TRBJ1-5